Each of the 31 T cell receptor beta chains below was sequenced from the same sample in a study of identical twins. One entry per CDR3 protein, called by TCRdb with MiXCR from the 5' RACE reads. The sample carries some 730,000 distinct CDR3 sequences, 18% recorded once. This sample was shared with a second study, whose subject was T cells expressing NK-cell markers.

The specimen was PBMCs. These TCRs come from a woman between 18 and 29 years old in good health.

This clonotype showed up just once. Here the CDR3 reads CASSLSRGRSPLHF. The CDR3 DNA is TGTGCCAGCAGTTTGAGCAGGGGGCGATCACCCCTCCACTTT. The chain is built from TRBV12-3 or TRBV12-4 and TRBJ1-6; 8 nucleotides line up with TRBD1. This CDR3 is 14 amino acids long. V was pared by 3 bases and J by 10 bases, with 5 bases of the junction left unmatched.

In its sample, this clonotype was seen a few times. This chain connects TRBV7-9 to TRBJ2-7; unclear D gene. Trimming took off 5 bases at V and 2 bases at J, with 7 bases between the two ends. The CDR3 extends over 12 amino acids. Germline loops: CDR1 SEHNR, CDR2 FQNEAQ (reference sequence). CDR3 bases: TGTGCCAGCAGCCCATACGCCTACGAGCAGTACTTC. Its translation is CASSPYAYEQYF.

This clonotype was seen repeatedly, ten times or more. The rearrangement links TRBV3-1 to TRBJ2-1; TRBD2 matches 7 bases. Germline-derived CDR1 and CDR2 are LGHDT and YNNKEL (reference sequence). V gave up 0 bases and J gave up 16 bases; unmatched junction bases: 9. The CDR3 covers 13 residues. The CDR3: CASSQDGRTRGFF. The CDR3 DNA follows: TGTGCCAGCAGCCAAGACGGTCGGACTAGAGGATTCTTC.

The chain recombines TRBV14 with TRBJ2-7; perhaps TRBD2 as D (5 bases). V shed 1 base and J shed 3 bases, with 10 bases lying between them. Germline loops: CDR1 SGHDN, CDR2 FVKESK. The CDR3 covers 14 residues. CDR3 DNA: TGTGCCAGCAGCCAAGGTTCTGGACTCTACGAGCAGTACTTC. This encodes CASSQGSGLYEQYF.

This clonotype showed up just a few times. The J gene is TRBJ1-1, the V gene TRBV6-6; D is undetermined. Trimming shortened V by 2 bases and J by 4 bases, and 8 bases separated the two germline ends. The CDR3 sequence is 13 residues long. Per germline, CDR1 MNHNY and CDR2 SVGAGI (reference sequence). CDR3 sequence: CASSYERRTEAFF. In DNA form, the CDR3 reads TGTGCCAGCAGTTACGAACGGCGCACTGAAGCTTTCTTT.

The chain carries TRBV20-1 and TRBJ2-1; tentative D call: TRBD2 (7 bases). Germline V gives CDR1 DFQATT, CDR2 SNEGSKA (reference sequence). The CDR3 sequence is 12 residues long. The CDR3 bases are TGCAGCCCTAGGGGGGGGGGCAATGAGCAGTTCTTC. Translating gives CSPRGGGNEQFF.

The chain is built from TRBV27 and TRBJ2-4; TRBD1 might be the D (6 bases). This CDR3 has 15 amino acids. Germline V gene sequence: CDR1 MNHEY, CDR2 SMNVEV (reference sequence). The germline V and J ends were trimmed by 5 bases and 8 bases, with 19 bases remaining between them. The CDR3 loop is CASSPPTGPGDIQYF. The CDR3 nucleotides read TGTGCCAGCAGTCCACCCACAGGGCCCGGGGACATTCAGTACTTC.

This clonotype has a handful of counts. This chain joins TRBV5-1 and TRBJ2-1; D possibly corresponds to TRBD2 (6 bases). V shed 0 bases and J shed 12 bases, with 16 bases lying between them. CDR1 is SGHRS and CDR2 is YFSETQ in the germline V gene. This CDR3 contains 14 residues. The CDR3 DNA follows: TGCGCCAGCAGCTTGGCCCTAGCGTCGGGTAGGCAGTTCTTC. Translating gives CASSLALASGRQFF.

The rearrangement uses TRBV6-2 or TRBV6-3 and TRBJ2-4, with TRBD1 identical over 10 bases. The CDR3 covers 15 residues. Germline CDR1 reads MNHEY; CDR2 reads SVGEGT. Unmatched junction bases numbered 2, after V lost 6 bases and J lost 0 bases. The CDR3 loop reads CASSRDRGAKNIQYF. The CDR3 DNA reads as TGTGCCAGCAGCCGGGACAGGGGAGCCAAAAACATTCAGTACTTC.

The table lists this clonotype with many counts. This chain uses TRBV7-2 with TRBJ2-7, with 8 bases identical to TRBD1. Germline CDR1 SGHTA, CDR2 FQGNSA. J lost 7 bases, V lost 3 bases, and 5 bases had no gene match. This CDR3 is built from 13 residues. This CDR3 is CASSFDRGGEQYF. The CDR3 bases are TGTGCCAGCAGCTTTGACAGGGGTGGGGAGCAGTACTTC. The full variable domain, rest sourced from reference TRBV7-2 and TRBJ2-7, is GAGVSQSPSNKVTEKGKDVELRCDPISGHTALYWYRQSLGQGLEFLIYFQGNSAPDKSGLPSDRFSAERTGGSVSTLTIQRTQQEDSAVYLCASSFDRGGEQYFGPGTRLTVT.

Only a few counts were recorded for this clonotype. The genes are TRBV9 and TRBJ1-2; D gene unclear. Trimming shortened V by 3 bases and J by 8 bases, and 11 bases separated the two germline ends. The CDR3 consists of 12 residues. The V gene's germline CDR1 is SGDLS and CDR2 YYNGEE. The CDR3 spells CASSANKGGYTF. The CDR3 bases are TGTGCCAGCAGCGCGAACAAGGGCGGCTACACCTTC.

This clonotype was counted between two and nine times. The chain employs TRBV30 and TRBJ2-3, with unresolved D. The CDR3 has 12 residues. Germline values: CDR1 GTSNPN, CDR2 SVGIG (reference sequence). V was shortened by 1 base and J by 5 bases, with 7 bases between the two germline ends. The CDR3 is CAWSEWRDTQYF. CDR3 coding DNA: TGTGCCTGGAGTGAATGGCGAGATACGCAGTATTTT.

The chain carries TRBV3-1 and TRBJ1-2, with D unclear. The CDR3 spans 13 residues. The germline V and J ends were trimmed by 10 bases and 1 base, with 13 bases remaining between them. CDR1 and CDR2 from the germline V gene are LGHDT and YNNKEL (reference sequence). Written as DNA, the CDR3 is TGTGCCACCTCCCGTACCGATAACTATGGCTACACCTTC. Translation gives CATSRTDNYGYTF.

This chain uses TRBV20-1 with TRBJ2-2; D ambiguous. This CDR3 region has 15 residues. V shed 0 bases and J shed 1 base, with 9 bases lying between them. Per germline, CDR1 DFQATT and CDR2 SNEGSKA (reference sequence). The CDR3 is CSARDRRGNTGELFF. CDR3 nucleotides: TGCAGTGCTAGAGATCGGCGTGGGAACACCGGGGAGCTGTTTTTT.

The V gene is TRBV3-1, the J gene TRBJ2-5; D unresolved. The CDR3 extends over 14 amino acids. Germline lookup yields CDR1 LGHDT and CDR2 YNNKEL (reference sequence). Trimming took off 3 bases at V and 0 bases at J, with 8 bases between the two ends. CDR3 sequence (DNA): TGTGCCAGCAGCCAGGCCCCCTACCAAGAGACCCAGTACTTC. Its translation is CASSQAPYQETQYF.

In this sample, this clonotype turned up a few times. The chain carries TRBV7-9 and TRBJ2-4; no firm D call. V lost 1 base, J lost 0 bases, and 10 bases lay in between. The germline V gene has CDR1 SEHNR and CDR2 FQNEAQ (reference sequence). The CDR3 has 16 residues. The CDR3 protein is CASSLDLGLAKNIQYF. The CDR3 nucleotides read TGTGCCAGCAGCTTAGACTTGGGCTTAGCCAAAAACATTCAGTACTTC.

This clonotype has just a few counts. CDR3 nucleotides: TGTGCCAGCAGCTTTACCGGACGGGTTGTTTACTACGAGCAGTACTTC. Its protein product is CASSFTGRVVYYEQYF. This chain links TRBV5-7 with TRBJ2-7; D is undetermined. TRBV5-7 is treated as an ORF (open reading frame) with a function not yet certain. The V and J ends lost 2 bases and 3 bases respectively, with 18 bases between them. The CDR3 spans 16 residues.

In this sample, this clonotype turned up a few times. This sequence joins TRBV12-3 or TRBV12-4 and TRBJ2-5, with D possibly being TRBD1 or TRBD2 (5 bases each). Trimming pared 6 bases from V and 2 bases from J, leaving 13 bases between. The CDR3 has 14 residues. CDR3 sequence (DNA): TGTGCCAGCAGCCAACTAGGGGATCAAGAGACCCAGTACTTC. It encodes CASSQLGDQETQYF.

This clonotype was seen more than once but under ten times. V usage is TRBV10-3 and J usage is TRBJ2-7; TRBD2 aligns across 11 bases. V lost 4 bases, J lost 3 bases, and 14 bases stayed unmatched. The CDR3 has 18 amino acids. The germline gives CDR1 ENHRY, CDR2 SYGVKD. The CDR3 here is CAISGERVAGGQGYEQYF. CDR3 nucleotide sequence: TGTGCCATCAGTGGAGAGAGGGTAGCGGGAGGGCAAGGCTACGAGCAGTACTTC.

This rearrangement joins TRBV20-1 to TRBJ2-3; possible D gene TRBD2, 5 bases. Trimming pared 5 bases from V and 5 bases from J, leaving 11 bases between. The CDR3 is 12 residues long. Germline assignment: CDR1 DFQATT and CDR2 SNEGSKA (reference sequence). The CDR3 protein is CSAGNGGDTQYF. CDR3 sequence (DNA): TGCAGTGCTGGGAACGGAGGAGATACGCAGTATTTT.

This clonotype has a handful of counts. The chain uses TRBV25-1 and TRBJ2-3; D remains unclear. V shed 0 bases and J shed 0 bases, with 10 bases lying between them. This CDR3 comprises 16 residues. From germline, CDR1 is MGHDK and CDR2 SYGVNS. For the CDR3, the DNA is TGTGCCAGCAGTGAATATCCACGATCCAGCACAGATACGCAGTATTTT. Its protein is CASSEYPRSSTDTQYF.

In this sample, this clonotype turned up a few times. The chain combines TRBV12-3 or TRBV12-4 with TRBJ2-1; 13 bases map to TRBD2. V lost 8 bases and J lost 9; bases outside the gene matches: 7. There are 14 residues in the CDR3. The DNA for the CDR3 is TGTGCCAGCGGAACTAGCGGGGGGGCGGTTGAGCAGTTCTTC. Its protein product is CASGTSGGAVEQFF.

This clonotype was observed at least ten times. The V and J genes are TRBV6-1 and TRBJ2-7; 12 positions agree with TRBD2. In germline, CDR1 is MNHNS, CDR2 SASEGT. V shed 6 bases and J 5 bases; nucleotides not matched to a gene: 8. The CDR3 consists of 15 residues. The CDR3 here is CASSLGLAGPNEQYF. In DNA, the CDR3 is TGTGCCAGCAGCCTCGGACTAGCGGGGCCTAACGAGCAGTACTTC.

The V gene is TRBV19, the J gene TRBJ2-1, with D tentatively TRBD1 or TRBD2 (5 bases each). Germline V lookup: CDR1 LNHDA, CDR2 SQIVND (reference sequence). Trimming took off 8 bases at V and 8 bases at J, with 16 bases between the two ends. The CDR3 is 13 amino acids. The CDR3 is CASEGPWGYEQFF. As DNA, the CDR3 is TGTGCCAGTGAGGGACCCTGGGGCTATGAGCAGTTCTTC.

The CDR3: CASSPMGTDTQYF. For the CDR3, the DNA is TGTGCCAGCAGCCCCATGGGCACAGATACGCAGTATTTT. This chain joins TRBV6-6 and TRBJ2-3; D is unclear. Per germline, CDR1 MNHNY and CDR2 SVGAGI (reference sequence). This CDR3 contains 13 residues. Trimming removed 6 bases at V and 1 base at J, with 8 bases between.

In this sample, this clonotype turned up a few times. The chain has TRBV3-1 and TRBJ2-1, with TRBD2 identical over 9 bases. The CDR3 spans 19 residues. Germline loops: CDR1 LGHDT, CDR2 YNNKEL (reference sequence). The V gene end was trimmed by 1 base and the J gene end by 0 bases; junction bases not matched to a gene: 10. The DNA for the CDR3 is TGTGCCAGCAGCCAAGTAGGCTTAGCGGGGGACAGCTCCTACAATGAGCAGTTCTTC. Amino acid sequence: CASSQVGLAGDSSYNEQFF.

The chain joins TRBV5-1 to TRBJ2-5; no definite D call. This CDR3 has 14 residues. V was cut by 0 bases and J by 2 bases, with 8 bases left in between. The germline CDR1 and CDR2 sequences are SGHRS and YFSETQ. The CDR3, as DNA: TGCGCCAGCAGCTTGGGGGCTGCTCAAGAGACCCAGTACTTC. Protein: CASSLGAAQETQYF. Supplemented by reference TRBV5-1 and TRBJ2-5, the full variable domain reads KAGVTQTPRYLIKTRGQQVTLSCSPISGHRSVSWYQQTPGQGLQFLFEYFSETQRNKGNFPGRFSGRQFSNSRSEMNVSTLELGDSALYLCASSLGAAQETQYFGPGTRLLVL.

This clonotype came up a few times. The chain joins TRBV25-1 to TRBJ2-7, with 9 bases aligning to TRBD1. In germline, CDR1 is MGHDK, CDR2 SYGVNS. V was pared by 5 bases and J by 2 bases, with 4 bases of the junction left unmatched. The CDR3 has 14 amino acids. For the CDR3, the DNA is TGTGCCAGCAGTAAGGGACAGGGAGCCTACGAGCAGTACTTC. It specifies CASSKGQGAYEQYF.

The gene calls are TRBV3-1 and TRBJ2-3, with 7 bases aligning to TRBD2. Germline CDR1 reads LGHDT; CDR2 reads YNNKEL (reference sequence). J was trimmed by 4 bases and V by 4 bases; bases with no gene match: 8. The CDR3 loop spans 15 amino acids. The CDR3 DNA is TGTGCCAGCAGCCTCGGGGGGTACTGGGCAGATACGCAGTATTTT. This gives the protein CASSLGGYWADTQYF.

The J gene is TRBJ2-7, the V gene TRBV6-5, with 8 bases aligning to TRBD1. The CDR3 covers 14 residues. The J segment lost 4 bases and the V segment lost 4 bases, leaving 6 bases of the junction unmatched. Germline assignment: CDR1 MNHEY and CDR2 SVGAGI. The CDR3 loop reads CASSFEGQAYEQYF. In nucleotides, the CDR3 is TGTGCCAGCAGTTTCGAGGGACAGGCTTACGAGCAGTACTTC.

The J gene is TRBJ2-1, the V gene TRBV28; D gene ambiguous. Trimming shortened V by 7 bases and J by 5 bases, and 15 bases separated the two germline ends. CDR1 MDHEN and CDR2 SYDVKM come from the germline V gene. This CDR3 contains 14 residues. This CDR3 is CASIKLGRDNEQFF. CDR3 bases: TGTGCCAGCATCAAGCTTGGTCGCGACAATGAGCAGTTCTTC.